This T cell receptor beta chain appears in the sequencing data of a study of PD-L1 blockade in urothelial cancer. V lost 4 bases and J lost 1; bases outside the gene matches: 8. CDR1 is SGHNT, CDR2 YYREEE, per germline (reference sequence). The CDR3 contains 16 residues. Sequencing used immunoSEQ multiplex PCR; TCRdb keeps in-frame clones, though not all of them. This table has 48,000 or so clones, more than 80% appearing once. Remarks on this clone: Antigen specificity is unknown.

Whole-study findings and limits: Improved survival was predicted by pretreatment blood TCR clonality below the median.

The time point is: peripheral blood 6 weeks after treatment start. This chain joins TRBV5-4 and TRBJ1-2, with 9 nucleotides matching TRBD1. The sample was PBMCs, taken around atezolizumab (anti-PD-L1) treatment. The TCR sequence derives from a man aged 65 to 79 with urothelial cancer. CDR3 DNA: TGTGCCAGCAGCACACGGACAGGGGCGTTTAACTATGGCTACACCTTC. As protein: CASSTRTGAFNYGYTF.